One and the same sample provided the 3 T cell receptor beta chains below, sequenced in a study of radiation and T cells in renal cell carcinoma. The time point here: blood 2 weeks post-SBRT. Treatment described: 15 Gy SBRT to primary tumor, nephrectomy 4 weeks later. TCRdb's table, derived via immunoSEQ multiplex PCR, lists solely in-frame clones and lacks some. The sample shows around 120,000 clones, more than 80% of them seen only once. The material was blood, obtained from a patient whose treatment included radiotherapy and nephrectomy. These receptors came from a woman between 55 and 75 years old with renal cell carcinoma.

The chain has TRBV27 and TRBJ2-7; 7 nucleotides agree with TRBD1. The V gene end was trimmed by 5 bases and the J gene end by 6 bases; junction bases not matched to a gene: 10. The V gene's germline CDR1 is MNHEY and CDR2 SMNVEV (reference sequence). The CDR3 contains 14 residues. CDR3 nucleotide sequence: TGTGCCAGCAGTGGCTCGACAGGGCGAGGCGAGCAGTACTTC. It specifies CASSGSTGRGEQYF.

The chain employs TRBV28 and TRBJ2-2; D is uncertain. The CDR3 is made up of 14 amino acids. Germline CDR1 is MDHEN and CDR2 is SYDVKM. V lost 2 bases, J lost 1 base, and 5 bases lay in between. CDR3 DNA sequence: TGTGCCAGCAGTTTAATCCTGAACACCGGGGAGCTGTTTTTT. Amino acids: CASSLILNTGELFF.

The chain employs TRBV7-9 and TRBJ2-7; 8 nucleotides agree with TRBD2. With V trimmed by 6 bases and J by 0 bases, 10 bases remained unmatched. The CDR3 runs to 16 residues. Germline V lookup: CDR1 SEHNR, CDR2 FQNEAQ (reference sequence). The CDR3 DNA reads as TGTGCCAGCAGTTCAGGACGGGAGGGATACTCCTACGAGCAGTACTTC. Its translation is CASSSGREGYSYEQYF.